This entry lists 13 T cell receptor beta chains sequenced from one sample in a study of T cells after yellow fever vaccination. MiXCR, applied by TCRdb to the 5' RACE reads, yields one record per CDR3 protein. The data show around 40,000 distinct CDR3 sequences, roughly 7% seen once. Specimen: CD8+ T cells not binding an NS4B(214-222) dextramer, sorted from PBMCs, collected 45 days after the yellow fever booster vaccination. The receptor source for this set is a man younger than 45 who received the YFV17D yellow fever vaccine.

This clonotype was seen repeatedly, ten times or more. The chain is built from TRBV29-1 and TRBJ2-7; D not resolved. This CDR3 region has 11 residues. CDR1 is SQVTM, CDR2 ANQGSEA, per germline. Trimming removed 7 bases from V and 5 bases from J, with 12 bases in between. CDR3 region: CSGGESHEQYF. In DNA, the CDR3 is TGCAGCGGCGGAGAGAGCCACGAGCAGTACTTC.

On this clonotype: Compared with germline, one end of the junction differs, possibly owing to a read error. This sequence joins TRBV7-6 and TRBJ2-7; TRBD2 aligns across 7 bases. The CDR3 consists of 12 residues. Germline CDR1 and CDR2: SGHVS and FNYEAQ. For the CDR3, the DNA is TGTGCCAGCAGCGACAGAAAGCGGGACTGGGGATTC. Translation: CASSDRKRDWGF.

This clonotype was seen at least ten times. Compared with germline, one end of the junction differs, possibly owing to a read error. The chain links TRBV2 to TRBJ2-2; D may be TRBD2 (6 bases). Germline loops: CDR1 SNHLY, CDR2 FYNNEI. This CDR3 has 16 amino acids. CDR3: CASSEGPEGGTGELFF. The DNA for the CDR3 is TGTGCCAGCAGCGAAGGGCCGGAGGGTGGTACCGGGGAGCTGTTTTTT.

This clonotype was seen repeatedly, ten times or more. The chain has TRBV20-1 and TRBJ2-5; TRBD1 is a possible D gene (6 bases). The length of the CDR3 is 14 residues. V gave up 0 bases and J gave up 2 bases, with 10 bases separating them. Germline CDR1 DFQATT, CDR2 SNEGSKA (reference sequence). Here the CDR3 DNA reads TGCAGTGCTAGAGACGACAGGTCGCAAGAGACCCAGTACTTC. This encodes CSARDDRSQETQYF.

This clonotype was counted many times. The chain combines TRBV7-6 with TRBJ2-1, with 10 nucleotides matching TRBD2. The junction had 4 bases not matched to a gene; V was cut back by 0 bases and J by 2 bases. This CDR3 is built from 17 residues. Germline-derived CDR1 and CDR2 are SGHVS and FNYEAQ. The CDR3 loop reads CASSLALAGRTYNEQFF. Written as DNA, the CDR3 is TGTGCCAGCAGCTTAGCACTAGCGGGGCGCACCTACAATGAGCAGTTCTTC.

At least ten counts were recorded for this clonotype. The chain has TRBV12-3 or TRBV12-4 and TRBJ2-1; 9 bases fit TRBD1. The CDR3 is 15 residues long. Trimming took 6 bases from V and 8 from J; bases not matched to a gene: 11. CDR3 nucleotide sequence: TGTGCCAGCAGCCTTCCCGGGACAGGGTTCCATGAGCAGTTCTTC. This translates into CASSLPGTGFHEQFF.

This clonotype was counted ten times or more. The chain employs TRBV12-3 or TRBV12-4 and TRBJ2-2, with D hard to call. Trimming removed 5 bases from V and 7 bases from J, with 5 bases in between. This CDR3 spans 11 amino acids. The CDR3 reads CASSGIGELFF. CDR3 bases: TGTGCCAGCAGTGGGATCGGGGAGCTGTTTTTT.

Many counts were recorded for this clonotype. The chain couples TRBV18 to TRBJ2-5; 12 bases align to TRBD1. The CDR3 has 16 amino acids. The J segment lost 5 bases and the V segment lost 5 bases, leaving 9 bases of the junction unmatched. Germline CDR1 KGHSH, CDR2 LQKENI. CDR3 DNA sequence: TGTGCCAGCTCAGGATACCGGGACAGGGGGCCGGAGACCCAGTACTTC. This codes for CASSGYRDRGPETQYF.

Many counts were recorded for this clonotype. The chain couples TRBV27 to TRBJ1-5; TRBD1 might be the D (5 bases). V was pared by 6 bases and J by 7 bases, with 13 bases between. This CDR3 comprises 13 residues. In germline, CDR1 is MNHEY, CDR2 SMNVEV (reference sequence). The chain's CDR3 is CASRPGPLQPQHF. The CDR3 coding sequence is TGTGCCAGCAGACCGGGACCATTGCAGCCCCAGCATTTT.

The chain uses TRBV19 and TRBJ2-2, with D possibly called TRBD1 or TRBD2 (6 bases each). Germline assignment: CDR1 LNHDA and CDR2 SQIVND (reference sequence). The CDR3 covers 14 residues. The ends were cut back, 1 base at V and 4 bases at J, with 7 bases in the middle. The CDR3 DNA sequence: TGTGCCAGTAGTATAGCGGGGGCCACCGGGGAGCTGTTTTTT. This encodes CASSIAGATGELFF.

With respect to this clonotype: Since a much larger clone is just one base distant, this may be a read error. This chain joins TRBV24-1 and TRBJ2-1, with TRBD2 matching over 11 bases. CDR3 length: 16 residues. Germline V CDR1 and CDR2: KGHDR, SFDVKD. CDR3 DNA: TGTGTCACCAGTGAGTGGACTAGCGGGCTACAAAATGAGCAGTTCTTC. The encoded protein is CVTSEWTSGLQNEQFF.

This clonotype was counted many times. The chain couples TRBV29-1 to TRBJ2-2; no clear D. The CDR3 loop spans 14 amino acids. The ends were cut back, 6 bases at V and 2 bases at J, with 13 bases in the middle. CDR1 is SQVTM, CDR2 ANQGSEA, per germline. The chain's CDR3 is CSVEEILNTGELFF. As DNA, the CDR3 is TGCAGCGTAGAGGAGATACTTAACACCGGGGAGCTGTTTTTT.

This clonotype was observed at least ten times. The V call is TRBV6-2 or TRBV6-3, the J call TRBJ2-1; 11 positions match TRBD2. CDR3 size: 16 residues. Trimming took 7 bases from V and 4 from J; bases not matched to a gene: 9. Germline loops: CDR1 MNHEY, CDR2 SVGEGT. DNA for the CDR3: TGTGCCAGCACCGAACAGACTAGCGGGAAATACAATGAGCAGTTCTTC. Translation: CASTEQTSGKYNEQFF.